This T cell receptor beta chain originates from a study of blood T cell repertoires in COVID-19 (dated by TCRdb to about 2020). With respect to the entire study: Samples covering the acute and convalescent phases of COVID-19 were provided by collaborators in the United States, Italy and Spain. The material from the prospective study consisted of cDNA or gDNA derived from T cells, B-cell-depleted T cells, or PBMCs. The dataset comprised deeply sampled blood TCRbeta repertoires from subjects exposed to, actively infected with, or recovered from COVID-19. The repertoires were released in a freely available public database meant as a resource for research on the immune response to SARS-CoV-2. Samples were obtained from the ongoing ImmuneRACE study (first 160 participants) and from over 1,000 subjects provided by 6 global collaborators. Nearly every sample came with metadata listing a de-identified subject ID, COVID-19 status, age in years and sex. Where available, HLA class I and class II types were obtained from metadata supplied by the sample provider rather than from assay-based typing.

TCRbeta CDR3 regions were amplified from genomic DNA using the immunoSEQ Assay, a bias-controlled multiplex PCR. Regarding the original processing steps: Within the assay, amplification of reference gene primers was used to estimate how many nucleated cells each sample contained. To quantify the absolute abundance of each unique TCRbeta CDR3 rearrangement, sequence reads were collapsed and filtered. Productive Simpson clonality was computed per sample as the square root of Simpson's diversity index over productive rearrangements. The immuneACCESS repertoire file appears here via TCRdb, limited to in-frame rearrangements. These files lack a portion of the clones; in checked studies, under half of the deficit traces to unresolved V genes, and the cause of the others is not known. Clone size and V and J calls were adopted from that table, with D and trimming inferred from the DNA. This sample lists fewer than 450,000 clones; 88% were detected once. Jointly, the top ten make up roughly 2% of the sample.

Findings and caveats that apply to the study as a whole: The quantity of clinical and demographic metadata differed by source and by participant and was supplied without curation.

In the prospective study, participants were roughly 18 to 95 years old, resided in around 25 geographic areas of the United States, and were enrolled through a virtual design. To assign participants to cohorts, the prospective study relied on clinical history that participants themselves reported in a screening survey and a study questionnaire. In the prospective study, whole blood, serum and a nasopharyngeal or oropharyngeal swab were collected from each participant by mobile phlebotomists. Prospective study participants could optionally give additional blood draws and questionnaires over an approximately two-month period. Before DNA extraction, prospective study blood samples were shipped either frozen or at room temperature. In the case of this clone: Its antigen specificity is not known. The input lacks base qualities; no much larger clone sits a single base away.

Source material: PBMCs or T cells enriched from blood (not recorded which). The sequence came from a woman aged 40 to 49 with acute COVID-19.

The CDR3 reads CASSKEDIQPTNEKLFF. The DNA sequence reads TGTGCCAGCAGCAAAGAGGACATCCAACCAACTAATGAAAAACTGTTTTTT. The V gene is TRBV21-1 and the J gene is TRBJ1-4; TRBD1 was called by the table and not checked on the DNA. TRBV21-1 is listed as a pseudogene. Including cysteine and phenylalanine, the CDR3 has 17 amino acids. Left in the record is the CDR3 DNA by itself, 51 bases read in frame from the first base.